This passage covers 21 T cell receptor beta chains from one sample sequenced in a study of cytomegalovirus exposure and HLA in healthy donors. Measured with immunoSEQ multiplex PCR; TCRdb has only the in-frame clones, and not every one. In the table there are around 56,000 clones, roughly nine tenths of which are singletons. Material: PBMCs. The receptors stem from a woman under 30 in good health and CMV-seronegative.

This clone appeared once. This sequence joins TRBV19 and TRBJ1-1; no definite D call. V gave up 6 bases and J gave up 1 base, with 3 bases separating them. The CDR3 extends over 11 amino acids. Germline CDR1 LNHDA, CDR2 SQIVND (reference sequence). DNA for the CDR3: TGTGCCAGTAGCTGGAACACTGAAGCTTTCTTT. Translated: CASSWNTEAFF.

The chain carries TRBV6-5 and TRBJ1-2, with D tentatively TRBD1 (5 bases). The CDR3 runs to 14 residues. The V and J ends lost 6 bases and 5 bases respectively, with 16 bases between them. Per germline, CDR1 MNHEY and CDR2 SVGAGI. Here the CDR3 DNA reads TGTGCCAGCAGCCGTTCGGTCGGGGGTTATGGCTACACCTTC. Amino acids: CASSRSVGGYGYTF.

The chain carries TRBV7-9 and TRBJ2-7; TRBD1 aligns across 9 bases. This CDR3 is 16 amino acids long. Germline-derived CDR1 and CDR2 are SEHNR and FQNEAQ (reference sequence). After removal of 4 bases from V and 0 bases from J, the junction contained 7 bases not matched to a gene. CDR3 sequence: CASSSSPGQGSYEQYF. The CDR3 DNA reads TGTGCCAGCAGCTCATCGCCGGGACAGGGCTCCTACGAGCAGTACTTC. Looking up the rest from reference TRBV7-9 and TRBJ2-7 gives the full variable domain: DTGVSQNPRHKITKRGQNVTFRCDPISEHNRLYWYRQTLGQGPEFLTYFQNEAQLEKSRLLSDRFSAERPKGSFSTLEIQRTEQGDSAMYLCASSSSPGQGSYEQYFGPGTRLTVT.

The V call is TRBV7-6, the J call TRBJ2-7, with 7 nucleotides matching TRBD2. This CDR3 contains 14 residues. Germline V gene lookup returns CDR1 SGHVS and CDR2 FNYEAQ. V lost 5 bases, J lost 2 bases, and 6 bases stayed unmatched. The DNA of the CDR3 is TGTGCCAGCAGCCCTGGGGGGGGTACCTACGAGCAGTACTTC. Protein product: CASSPGGGTYEQYF.

Here the CDR3 DNA reads TGTGCCAGTAGTCCGCGGGAGGAGCTTAATCAGCCCCAGCATTTT. It yields the protein CASSPREELNQPQHF. This rearrangement joins TRBV19 to TRBJ1-5, with D hard to call. Germline V gives CDR1 LNHDA, CDR2 SQIVND (reference sequence). Deletions cut 5 bases from V and 4 bases from J, with 15 bases between. The CDR3 has 15 amino acids.

In this sample, this clone turned up once. CDR3 loop: CASSKTSGRRYEQFF. In DNA, the CDR3 is TGTGCCAGCAGTAAGACTAGCGGGAGGAGGTATGAGCAGTTCTTC. The chain carries TRBV28 and TRBJ2-1, with TRBD2 matching over 13 bases. Germline V gene lookup returns CDR1 MDHEN and CDR2 SYDVKM. V was pared by 5 bases and J by 8 bases, with 6 bases of the junction left unmatched. The CDR3 has 15 amino acids.

The chain joins TRBV7-2 to TRBJ2-5; D remains unclear. This CDR3 is 13 amino acids long. V was shortened by 1 base and J by 2 bases, with 5 bases between the two germline ends. Per the germline V gene, CDR1 is SGHTA and CDR2 is FQGNSA. CDR3 in DNA: TGTGCCAGCAGCTTAGTGAGTCAAGAGACCCAGTACTTC. Its translation: CASSLVSQETQYF.

V is TRBV2 and J is TRBJ2-1; D possibly corresponds to TRBD2 (6 bases). V lost 4 bases and J lost 4, with 11 bases in between. Germline assignment: CDR1 SNHLY and CDR2 FYNNEI. This CDR3 has 14 residues. The CDR3 DNA sequence: TGTGCCAGCAGTGCACGGGGGAAATACAATGAGCAGTTCTTC. It codes for CASSARGKYNEQFF.

This clone showed up just once. One junction end disagrees with the germline gene, perhaps due to a read error. This chain uses TRBV6-1 with TRBJ2-7; 11 nucleotides match TRBD2. The length of the CDR3 is 17 residues. Germline V gene lookup returns CDR1 MNHNS and CDR2 SASEGT. The CDR3: CASREASGGSFYYEQYF. DNA for the CDR3: TGTGCCAGCAGAGAAGCTAGCGGGGGGTCGTTTTATTACGAGCAGTACTTC.

The chain is built from TRBV30 and TRBJ1-2; 7 nucleotides align to TRBD1. Germline loops: CDR1 GTSNPN, CDR2 SVGIG (reference sequence). The CDR3 covers 12 residues. V shed 2 bases, J shed 4 bases, and the junction held 1 base outside the gene matches. CDR3 protein: CAWSNRGYGYTF. Written as DNA, the CDR3 is TGTGCCTGGAGTAACAGGGGCTATGGCTACACCTTC.

This sequence joins TRBV6-5 and TRBJ2-7; the D gene is possibly TRBD2 (5 bases). This CDR3 has 13 residues. V lost 0 bases and J 3 bases, leaving 6 bases between the germline ends. Germline V gene sequence: CDR1 MNHEY, CDR2 SVGAGI. CDR3 in DNA: TGTGCCAGCAGTTACTCGAGGGTCTACGAGCAGTACTTC. Translated, it gives CASSYSRVYEQYF.

This chain connects TRBV11-2 to TRBJ2-2, with TRBD2 identical over 10 bases. The ends lost 5 bases at V and 2 bases at J; junction bases unmatched: 2. Germline V lookup: CDR1 SGHAT, CDR2 FQNNGV. The length of the CDR3 is 15 residues. The CDR3 loop is CASSKRGGNTGELFF. The CDR3 region has the DNA TGTGCCAGCAGCAAGCGGGGGGGAAACACCGGGGAGCTGTTTTTT. Full variable domain (remainder filled in from reference TRBV11-2 and TRBJ2-2): EAGVAQSPRYKIIEKRQSVAFWCNPISGHATLYWYQQILGQGPKLLIQFQNNGVVDDSQLPKDRFSAERLKGVDSTLKIQPAKLEDSAVYLCASSKRGGNTGELFFGEGSRLTVL.

The V call is TRBV28, the J call TRBJ1-2, with TRBD1 as a possible D gene (5 bases). Germline CDR1 and CDR2: MDHEN and SYDVKM. V shed 7 bases and J shed 4 bases, with 13 bases lying between them. There are 13 residues in the CDR3. The CDR3 DNA sequence: TGTGCCAGCACCACGGGGGGGATCTATGGCTACACCTTC. Protein: CASTTGGIYGYTF.

This sequence joins TRBV5-1 and TRBJ2-1; 15 bases match TRBD2. With 5 bases clipped from V and 10 bases from J, the junction kept 4 bases outside the gene matches. Germline values: CDR1 SGHRS, CDR2 YFSETQ. The CDR3 has 14 amino acids. CDR3 bases: TGCGCCAGCAGTTGGACTAGCGGGGGGGGAGAGCAGTTCTTC. Its translation: CASSWTSGGGEQFF.

The chain recombines TRBV4-1 with TRBJ2-1; 8 positions match TRBD1. V lost 7 bases, J lost 7 bases, and 12 bases stayed unmatched. CDR1 and CDR2 from the germline V gene are MGHRA and YSYEKL. CDR3 length equals 15 residues. This CDR3 is CASTSPQGAINEQFF. CDR3 bases: TGCGCCAGCACCTCTCCCCAGGGGGCTATTAATGAGCAGTTCTTC.

The V and J genes are TRBV27 and TRBJ1-5; 8 bases agree with TRBD1. Germline V gives CDR1 MNHEY, CDR2 SMNVEV (reference sequence). CDR3 length: 15 amino acids. Trimming took 3 bases from V and 0 from J; bases not matched to a gene: 1. In DNA, the CDR3 is TGTGCCAGCAGTTTTGGACAGGGTAGCAATCAGCCCCAGCATTTT. Translation gives CASSFGQGSNQPQHF.

The chain has TRBV28 and TRBJ1-2; possible D gene TRBD1, 6 bases. Germline values: CDR1 MDHEN, CDR2 SYDVKM. Trimming left V 5 bases short and J 4 bases short, with 17 bases between. This CDR3 contains 15 residues. The CDR3 DNA sequence: TGTGCCAGCAGTCCAACCTCGACAGGAAGCTATGGCTACACCTTC. This gives the protein CASSPTSTGSYGYTF.

The chain recombines TRBV5-8 with TRBJ2-5, with a possible D match to TRBD2 (6 bases). Trimming stripped 1 base from V and 9 bases from J, with 13 bases between. The CDR3 extends over 13 amino acids. Germline assignment: CDR1 SGHTS and CDR2 YDEGEE. The CDR3 loop is CASSLISPGAQYF. The CDR3 DNA reads TGTGCCAGCAGCTTGATCAGCCCGGGGGCCCAGTACTTC.

The chain links TRBV7-3 to TRBJ2-3, with 8 bases lining up with TRBD1. In germline, CDR1 is SGHTA, CDR2 FQGTGA. V shed 5 bases and J 7 bases; nucleotides not matched to a gene: 8. The CDR3 loop spans 14 amino acids. The DNA of the CDR3 is TGTGCCAGCAGCCCCCCGGGGACAGGACATACGCAGTATTTT. It is translated as CASSPPGTGHTQYF.

The J gene is TRBJ2-3, the V gene TRBV4-1, with 8 positions matching TRBD2. This CDR3 is built from 15 residues. Per the germline V gene, CDR1 is MGHRA and CDR2 is YSYEKL. The trim removed 0 bases at V and 7 bases at J, leaving 6 bases unmatched. The CDR3, as DNA: TGCGCCAGCAGCCAAGATAACGGGAGGGAAAATACGCAGTATTTT. It yields the protein CASSQDNGRENTQYF.

V is TRBV5-8 and J is TRBJ1-1; TRBD1 might be the D (5 bases). The length of the CDR3 is 15 residues. Germline V gene data show CDR1 as SGHTS and CDR2 as YDEGEE. V was shortened by 2 bases and J by 0 bases, with 11 bases between the two germline ends. Written as DNA, the CDR3 is TGTGCCAGCAGCTTTCGACAGACCTTGAACACTGAAGCTTTCTTT. It specifies CASSFRQTLNTEAFF.